A selection of T cell receptor beta chains follows, all from one sample in a study of T cell changes during pregnancy in multiple sclerosis. TCRdb's table, derived via immunoSEQ multiplex PCR, lists solely in-frame clones and lacks some. The top ten clones hold approximately 0.6% of a sample with under 65,000 clones, about 92% of them seen once. Sample: CD4+ T cells from peripheral blood mononuclear cells, taken after pregnancy. These receptor sequences come from a female donor with multiple sclerosis, enrolled in a pregnancy study. Both conserved end residues are part of each CDR3.

V: TRBV10-3
J: TRBJ1-1
CDR3: CAISRQDTEAFF

V: TRBV9
J: TRBJ2-6
CDR3: CASMRAAGPLSGANVLTF

V: TRBV7-2
J: TRBJ2-7
CDR3: CASSLEQSYEQYF

V: TRBV10-3
J: TRBJ2-1
CDR3: CAIRRAGSSYNEQFF

V: TRBV4-3
J: TRBJ2-5
CDR3: CASSQENNRGQTQYF

V: TRBV6-6
J: TRBJ2-7
CDR3: CASSYQGAYEQYF

V: TRBV19
J: TRBJ1-6
CDR3: CASSTTRQGTSPLHF

V: TRBV7-9
J: TRBJ2-1
CDR3: CASTDRGNNEQFF

V: TRBV30
J: TRBJ1-2
CDR3: CAWSVLLPSYGYTF

V: TRBV11-2
J: TRBJ1-2
CDR3: CASSLDMGRGYTF

V: TRBV18
J: TRBJ2-7
CDR3: CASSPPRGVYEQYF

V: TRBV7-2
J: TRBJ1-3
CDR3: CASSRFGSSGNTIYF

V: TRBV9
J: TRBJ1-5
CDR3: CASSVDGGASNQPQHF

V: TRBV9
J: TRBJ2-1
CDR3: CASSVGLADYNEQFF

V: TRBV7-2
J: TRBJ2-2
CDR3: CASSPSGLAGAGTGELFF

V: TRBV29-1
J: TRBJ2-5
CDR3: CSVVAGRETQYF

V: TRBV6-5
J: TRBJ2-7
CDR3: CASSLSGGAYEQYF

V: TRBV5-1
J: TRBJ1-2
CDR3: CASSLAGTQNYGYTF

V: TRBV7-2
J: TRBJ1-1
CDR3: CASSTVSTEAFF

V: TRBV2
J: TRBJ1-5
CDR3: CASSGAGRGFNQPQHF

V: TRBV19
J: TRBJ1-5
CDR3: CASTPSGTGVQPQHF

V: TRBV4-3
J: TRBJ1-1
CDR3: CASSQGSRVNTEAFF

V: TRBV27
J: TRBJ2-5
CDR3: CASSFSGGHQETQYF

V: TRBV7-2
J: TRBJ2-7
CDR3: CASTQRGGGSSYEQYF

V: TRBV29-1
J: TRBJ1-2
CDR3: CSGADRGYGYTF

V: TRBV5-6
J: TRBJ2-7
CDR3: CASTFRSTGSQAISYEQYF

V: TRBV19
J: TRBJ1-1
CDR3: CASRLGRGQRNTEAFF

V: TRBV2
J: TRBJ1-1
CDR3: CASRTGGTINTEAFF

V: TRBV5-1
J: TRBJ1-4
CDR3: CASSLAAGRINEKLFF

V: TRBV7-3
J: TRBJ1-1
CDR3: CASSATGGLAEAFF

V: TRBV5-4
J: TRBJ2-3
CDR3: CASSLPGLVGTDTQYF

V: TRBV7-2
J: TRBJ1-2
CDR3: CASSLVKDREYGYTF

V: TRBV29-1
J: TRBJ2-2
CDR3: CSVLDSLNTGELFF

V: TRBV9
J: TRBJ1-2
CDR3: CASSPTPQGRGYTF

V: TRBV11-3
J: TRBJ2-7
CDR3: CASSLAGGVGYEQYF

V: TRBV7-8
J: TRBJ1-2
CDR3: CASSLDQFGYTF

V: TRBV9
J: TRBJ2-5
CDR3: CASSAGTGLKETQYF

V: TRBV27
J: TRBJ1-2
CDR3: CASSFKQGAKFGYGYTF

V: TRBV9
J: TRBJ1-5
CDR3: CASSASGQPYNQPQHF

V: TRBV7-8
J: TRBJ1-4
CDR3: CASSLGQGPNEKLFF

V: TRBV7-8
J: TRBJ1-2
CDR3: CASSRRTGEAYGYTF

V: TRBV9
J: TRBJ2-5
CDR3: CASSSKDRGRVETQYF

V: TRBV6-5
J: TRBJ2-2
CDR3: CASRPIAGPGELFF

V: TRBV4-1
J: TRBJ1-4
CDR3: CASSQVAGIEKLFF

V: TRBV5-4
J: TRBJ1-4
CDR3: CASSPGALTNEKLFF

V: TRBV6-1
J: TRBJ1-6
CDR3: CASSDRPTNSPLHF

V: TRBV19
J: TRBJ2-1
CDR3: CASSEQGASNEQFF

V: TRBV4-2
J: TRBJ2-3
CDR3: CASSQDQASGTDTQYF